The 9 T cell receptor beta chains presented below share a single source sample, sequenced in a study of T cells in women clearing cervical HPV infection. TCRdb's copy holds only in-frame clones and misses some; the assay was immunoSEQ multiplex PCR. This sample contains some 33,000 clones. The sample was blood buffy coat. These receptor sequences come from a woman aged 18 to 75 with a cervical HPV16 infection that either progressed to CIN3+ or cleared (not recorded which).

Regarding this clone: The CDR3 goes on 3 residues after the read ends, and that part is filled in from the germline J gene. V and J are TRBV12-5 and TRBJ1-1, with D possibly matching TRBD1 (5 bases). This CDR3 spans 14 amino acids. The V gene lost 1 base and the J gene lost 3 bases, with 9 bases spanning the gap. Germline CDR1 is LGHNT and CDR2 is FRNRAP. The CDR3 bases that were read are TGTGCTAGTGGTTTGGCAGGGCGACACACTGAA. Translation: CASGLAGRHTE. The whole CDR3 reads CASGLAGRHTEAFF.

Concerning this clone itself: The CDR3 goes on 3 residues after the read ends, and that part is filled in from the germline J gene. This chain uses TRBV20-1 with TRBJ1-1; no reliable D call. Germline loops: CDR1 DFQATT, CDR2 SNEGSKA (reference sequence). The CDR3 covers 13 residues. The germline V and J ends were trimmed by 3 bases and 1 base, with 9 bases remaining between them. The CDR3 bases that were read are TGCAGTGCTAGTGCCCCAGGGAACACTGAA. Translating it yields CSASAPGNTE. The full CDR3 reads CSASAPGNTEAFF.

CDR3 DNA (partial): TGTGCCTGGGGGGGGGAGCGCGAG. The encoded protein is CAWGGERE. The full CDR3 protein reads CAWGGEREQYF. The genes are TRBV30 and TRBJ2-7, with TRBD2 matching 7 bases. The read is 3 residues too short to cover the CDR3 end, so that end is filled in from the germline J gene. In germline, CDR1 is GTSNPN, CDR2 SVGIG (reference sequence). V was clipped by 5 bases and J by 6 bases; unmatched bases: 4. This CDR3 has 11 residues.

As concerns this clone: Read data end 3 residues before the CDR3 end; the end is taken from the germline J gene. This chain connects TRBV11-2 to TRBJ2-3; D not certain. This CDR3 region has 15 residues. V was shortened by 6 bases and J by 1 base, with 14 bases between the two germline ends. Germline V lookup: CDR1 SGHAT, CDR2 FQNNGV. CDR3 bases read: TGTGCCAGCAGTTCCCGAAAGCCTGGCACAGATACG. Amino acids: CASSSRKPGTDT. The full CDR3 is CASSSRKPGTDTQYF.

A word on this clone: The DNA ends 3 residues before the CDR3 does, and the rest of the CDR3 is filled in from the germline J gene. The chain carries TRBV5-1 and TRBJ2-1, with a possible D match to TRBD2 (7 bases). V lost 0 bases to trimming and J lost 1 base, with 14 bases between them. The CDR3 consists of 17 residues. Germline values: CDR1 SGHRS, CDR2 YFSETQ. The CDR3 here is CASSLVGGVDSYNEQFF. The CDR3 DNA, read in part, is TGCGCCAGCAGCTTGGTAGGGGGGGTGGATTCCTACAATGAG. The whole variable domain, remainder taken from reference TRBV5-1 and TRBJ2-1, is KAGVTQTPRYLIKTRGQQVTLSCSPISGHRSVSWYQQTPGQGLQFLFEYFSETQRNKGNFPGRFSGRQFSNSRSEMNVSTLELGDSALYLCASSLVGGVDSYNEQFFGPGTRLTVL.

Remarks on this clone: Coverage ceases 3 residues before the CDR3 finishes, and the germline J gene fills in the end. The J gene is TRBJ2-7, the V gene TRBV6-1; D remains unclear. The CDR3 runs to 16 residues. Between the trimmed V and J ends, which lost 4 bases and 3 bases, there was a span of 19 bases. Germline CDR1 and CDR2: MNHNS and SASEGT. CDR3 DNA (partial): TGTGCCAGCAGTGCCTTTGGGCAGCTAAATTACTACGAG. This encodes CASSAFGQLNYYE. The whole CDR3 sequence reads CASSAFGQLNYYEQYF.

Incomplete CDR3 DNA: TGCAGTGCTAGAGATAGGAGCGGGGGCACAGATACG. Amino acids: CSARDRSGGTDT. Given in full, the CDR3 is CSARDRSGGTDTQYF. The chain joins TRBV20-1 to TRBJ2-3, with TRBD2 matching over 7 bases. The read falls 3 residues short of the CDR3 end, and the missing part is taken from the germline J gene. The CDR3 is 15 residues long. Germline trimming cut 0 bases from V and 1 base from J; bases unmatched to any gene: 4. Per the germline V gene, CDR1 is DFQATT and CDR2 is SNEGSKA (reference sequence).

A word on this clone: The sequenced fragment ends 3 residues before the CDR3 boundary, so the rest is inferred from the germline J gene. The J gene is TRBJ2-3, the V gene TRBV30, with D hard to call. Germline V gene lookup returns CDR1 GTSNPN and CDR2 SVGIG (reference sequence). V shed 1 base and J shed 2 bases, with 7 bases lying between them. This CDR3 is 13 amino acids long. The sequenced part of the CDR3 DNA is TGTGCCTGGAGTGGACTCGCCACAGATACG. Amino acid sequence: CAWSGLATDT. The whole CDR3 protein is CAWSGLATDTQYF.

In regard to this clone: Read data end 3 residues before the CDR3 end; the end is taken from the germline J gene. The chain recombines TRBV19 with TRBJ1-2; the D is unclear. CDR3 length: 14 amino acids. Germline CDR1 reads LNHDA; CDR2 reads SQIVND (reference sequence). The DNA read from the CDR3 is TGTGCCAGTAGCCCTCCGCAGAGCTCCTACGGG. Amino acid sequence: CASSPPQSSYG. The full CDR3 protein reads CASSPPQSSYGYTF. Based on the CDR3 plus reference TRBV19 and TRBJ1-2, the full variable domain is DGGITQSPKYLFRKEGQNVTLSCEQNLNHDAMYWYRQDPGQGLRLIYYSQIVNDFQKGDIAEGYSVSREKKESFPLTVTSAQKNPTAFYLCASSPPQSSYGYTFGSGTRLTVV.